A selection of T cell receptor beta chains follows, all from one sample in a study of CD8+CD57+ T cells in acquired aplastic anemia. In TCRdb, the reads were re-called with MiXCR into one record per CDR3 protein. The sample yields some 180,000 distinct CDR3 sequences, nearly 65% seen once. The sequencing sample was made of sorted CD4+, CD8+, or CD8+CD57+ T cells (not recorded which) from PBMCs. Receptor source: a human donor with aplastic anemia. Each CDR3 is given with its conserved first and last residue. The D gene is left open where the match is weak. Expanded clones get a size class; other rows say once, few or many, or leave the size out.

j_call: TRBJ2-4; clone_size: .; v_call: TRBV14; d_call: TRBD2; cdr3_nt: TGTGCCAGCAGCCCCCTGGGGACTAGCGGGGGGCATCCGTCAGGCATTCAGTACTTC; cdr3_aa: CASSPLGTSGGHPSGIQYF
j_call: TRBJ1-2; clone_size: .; v_call: TRBV5-4; d_call: .; cdr3_nt: TGTGCCAGCAGCTTGAGAGACTATGGCTACACCTTC; cdr3_aa: CASSLRDYGYTF
j_call: TRBJ1-2; clone_size: .; v_call: TRBV7-3; d_call: .; cdr3_nt: TGTGCCAGCAGCTACTTACCGGGGGCCCATGGCTACACCTTC; cdr3_aa: CASSYLPGAHGYTF
j_call: TRBJ2-3; clone_size: .; v_call: TRBV7-9; d_call: TRBD2; cdr3_nt: TGTGCCAGCAGCTTAAGTAACGACTCCGGGGGGATGTGGACAGATACGCAGTATTTT; cdr3_aa: CASSLSNDSGGMWTDTQYF
j_call: TRBJ2-7; clone_size: .; v_call: TRBV9; d_call: .; cdr3_nt: TGTGCCAGCAGCGTAGCCGGGGGAATCATCTACGAGCAGTACTTC; cdr3_aa: CASSVAGGIIYEQYF
j_call: TRBJ2-2; clone_size: few; v_call: TRBV2; d_call: .; cdr3_nt: TGTGCCAGCAGTGACGGCGTGGTCGGGGAGCTGTTTTTT; cdr3_aa: CASSDGVVGELFF
j_call: TRBJ2-5; clone_size: .; v_call: TRBV2; d_call: .; cdr3_nt: TGCGCCAGCAGCCAAGGGGAAATGGGGACCCAGTACTTC; cdr3_aa: CASSQGEMGTQYF
j_call: TRBJ2-1; clone_size: .; v_call: TRBV20-1; d_call: .; cdr3_nt: TGCAGTTGTCAATCCCTAAGGGGGGGGGATACTTACAATGAGCAGTTCTTC; cdr3_aa: CSCQSLRGGDTYNEQFF
j_call: TRBJ2-7; clone_size: .; v_call: TRBV4-1; d_call: .; cdr3_nt: TGCGCCAGCAGGCAGGAATACGAGCAGTACTTC; cdr3_aa: CASRQEYEQYF
j_call: TRBJ2-7; clone_size: few; v_call: TRBV15; d_call: TRBD2; cdr3_nt: TGTGCCACCAGCAGAACTAGCGGGAGGCACTCCTACGAGCAGTACTTC; cdr3_aa: CATSRTSGRHSYEQYF
j_call: TRBJ2-7; clone_size: .; v_call: TRBV5-1; d_call: TRBD2; cdr3_nt: TGCGCCAGCGGCCCGGGGGGGGCGGCGTACGAGCAGTACTTC; cdr3_aa: CASGPGGAAYEQYF
j_call: TRBJ2-1; clone_size: few; v_call: TRBV27; d_call: .; cdr3_nt: TGTGCCATCAGGAGAGCGGGCAATGAGCAGTTCTTC; cdr3_aa: CAIRRAGNEQFF